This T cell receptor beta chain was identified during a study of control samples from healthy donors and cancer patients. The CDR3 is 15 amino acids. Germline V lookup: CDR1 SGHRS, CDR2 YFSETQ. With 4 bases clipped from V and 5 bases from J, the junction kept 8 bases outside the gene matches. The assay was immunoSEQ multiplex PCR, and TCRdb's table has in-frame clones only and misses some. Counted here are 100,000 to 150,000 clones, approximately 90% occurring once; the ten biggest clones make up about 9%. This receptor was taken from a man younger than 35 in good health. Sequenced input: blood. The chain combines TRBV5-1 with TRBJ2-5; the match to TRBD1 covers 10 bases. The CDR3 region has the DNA TGCGCCAGCAGCAGCAGACAGGGGGCAGAGGAGACCCAGTACTTC. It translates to CASSSRQGAEETQYF.